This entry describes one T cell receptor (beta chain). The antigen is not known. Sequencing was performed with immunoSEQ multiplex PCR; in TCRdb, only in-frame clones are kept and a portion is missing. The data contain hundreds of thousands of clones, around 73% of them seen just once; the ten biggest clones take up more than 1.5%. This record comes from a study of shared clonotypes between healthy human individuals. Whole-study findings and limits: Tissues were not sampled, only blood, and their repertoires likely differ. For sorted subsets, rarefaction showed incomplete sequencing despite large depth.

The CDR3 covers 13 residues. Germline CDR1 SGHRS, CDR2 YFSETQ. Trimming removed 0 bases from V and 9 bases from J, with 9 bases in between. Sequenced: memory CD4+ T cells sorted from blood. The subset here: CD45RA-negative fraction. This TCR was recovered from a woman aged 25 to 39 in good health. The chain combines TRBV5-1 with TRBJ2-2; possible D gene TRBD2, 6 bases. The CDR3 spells CASSLGLGRELFF. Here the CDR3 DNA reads TGCGCCAGCAGCTTGGGACTAGGTCGGGAGCTGTTTTTT.